These 32 T cell receptor beta chains were sequenced from one sample in a study of cytomegalovirus exposure and HLA in healthy donors. The primer mix had 60 Vbeta and 13 Jbeta primers. Data came from immunoSEQ multiplex PCR; TCRdb stores just in-frame clones and leaves some out. Of about 300,000 clones detected, roughly 89% appear once; the ten largest clones hold roughly 4%. What was sequenced was PBMCs. These receptors came from a man aged 35 to 55 in good health and CMV-seropositive.

The chain combines TRBV18 with TRBJ1-1, with a tentative D call TRBD1 (5 bases). The germline V gene has CDR1 KGHSH and CDR2 LQKENI. Trimming cost V 3 bases and J 5 bases, with 13 bases left between them. The CDR3 is 14 amino acids. The CDR3 loop reads CASSPGEGRTEAFF. The CDR3 coding sequence is TGTGCCAGCTCACCCGGGGAGGGGAGAACTGAAGCTTTCTTT.

The rearrangement joins TRBV27 to TRBJ1-1, with TRBD1 identical over 10 bases. Germline V lookup: CDR1 MNHEY, CDR2 SMNVEV (reference sequence). The CDR3 totals 12 residues. The junction had 2 bases not matched to a gene; V was cut back by 9 bases and J by 4 bases. The CDR3 here is CASGDRGTEAFF. The CDR3 DNA sequence: TGTGCCAGTGGGGACAGGGGCACTGAAGCTTTCTTT.

The chain links TRBV7-3 to TRBJ2-1; the D gene is possibly TRBD1 (6 bases). Germline assignment: CDR1 SGHTA and CDR2 FQGTGA. The V end lost 1 base, the J end lost 8 bases, and 15 bases lay between the germline ends. This CDR3 contains 15 residues. CDR3 nucleotides: TGTGCCAGCAGCTTAAGCGGTGGTGGGGGCGATGAGCAGTTCTTC. Translating it yields CASSLSGGGGDEQFF.

V usage is TRBV5-8 and J usage is TRBJ2-1; possible D gene TRBD1, 5 bases. V lost 0 bases, J lost 6 bases, and 13 bases lay in between. This CDR3 has 15 amino acids. Germline V gene lookup returns CDR1 SGHTS and CDR2 YDEGEE. The CDR3 sequence: CASSLEGRGSNEQFF. Here the CDR3 DNA reads TGTGCCAGCAGCTTGGAGGGGCGCGGAAGCAATGAGCAGTTCTTC.

V is TRBV5-6 and J is TRBJ2-7; 13 bases are shared with TRBD2. The germline CDR1 and CDR2 sequences are SGHDT and YYEEEE. The CDR3 consists of 15 residues. V gave up 0 bases and J gave up 4 bases; unmatched junction bases: 1. CDR3 coding DNA: TGTGCCAGCAGCTTGGCGACTAGCGGGAGGTACGAGCAGTACTTC. It encodes CASSLATSGRYEQYF.

This clone was counted a few times. The V gene is TRBV28, the J gene TRBJ1-2; D gene uncertain. CDR1 is MDHEN and CDR2 is SYDVKM in the germline V gene. V lost 9 bases and J 8 bases, leaving 19 bases between the germline ends. The CDR3 has 13 residues. In DNA, the CDR3 is TGTGCCAGTTCACGGACTTCTTTCTTGGGCTACACCTTC. Residues: CASSRTSFLGYTF.

The chain recombines TRBV6-5 with TRBJ2-1; D is undetermined. The CDR3 is 16 amino acids. V shed 0 bases and J shed 0 bases, with 9 bases lying between them. Germline V gene sequence: CDR1 MNHEY, CDR2 SVGAGI. The CDR3: CASSYSRVSSYNEQFF. The CDR3 DNA reads as TGTGCCAGCAGTTACTCGAGAGTGAGCTCCTACAATGAGCAGTTCTTC.

The V and J genes are TRBV19 and TRBJ2-5; the D is unclear. This CDR3 has 15 amino acids. Trimming took 3 bases from V and 2 from J, leaving 13 bases between them. CDR1 and CDR2 from the germline V gene are LNHDA and SQIVND (reference sequence). The CDR3 DNA reads TGTGCCAGTAGTATCCTCTTCCTCCCTCAAGAGACCCAGTACTTC. Protein product: CASSILFLPQETQYF.

This chain connects TRBV30 to TRBJ1-4, with 7 positions matching TRBD1. CDR3 size: 16 residues. In germline, CDR1 is GTSNPN, CDR2 SVGIG (reference sequence). V was pared by 3 bases and J by 0 bases, with 7 bases of the junction left unmatched. This chain's CDR3 is CAWRGGRGTTNEKLFF. The CDR3 bases are TGTGCCTGGAGGGGGGGCAGGGGGACAACTAATGAAAAACTGTTTTTT.

The chain links TRBV28 to TRBJ2-1, with a weak D call TRBD2 (5 bases). Germline loops: CDR1 MDHEN, CDR2 SYDVKM. Trimming removed 2 bases at V and 15 bases at J, with 14 bases between. The length of the CDR3 is 12 residues. In nucleotides, the CDR3 is TGTGCCAGCAGTTTACAGACTACCGGTCTGTTCTTC. Amino acids: CASSLQTTGLFF.

The chain couples TRBV2 to TRBJ2-5; 7 bases line up with TRBD1. The DNA end is more similar to TRBJ2-7, so the J call may be wrong. This CDR3 is 14 amino acids long. The germline V gene has CDR1 SNHLY and CDR2 FYNNEI. The CDR3 spells CASRENRGPYEQYF. The CDR3 nucleotides read TGTGCCAGCAGGGAAAACAGGGGCCCCTACGAGCAGTACTTC.

This chain connects TRBV28 to TRBJ1-5, with D perhaps TRBD1 (6 bases). Between the trimmed V and J ends, which lost 2 bases and 7 bases, there was a span of 15 bases. This CDR3 contains 15 residues. CDR1 and CDR2 (germline): MDHEN, SYDVKM. CDR3 amino acids: CASSLGGARGQPQHF. The CDR3 DNA follows: TGTGCCAGCAGTTTAGGGGGGGCGAGGGGACAGCCCCAGCATTTT.

CDR3 nucleotides: TGTGCCAGCAGCCCAAGAGTGTGGGGAGGAAATGGCTACACCTTC. Translating it yields CASSPRVWGGNGYTF. The rearrangement links TRBV14 to TRBJ1-2; D is uncertain. The CDR3 is 15 amino acids. CDR1 is SGHDN, CDR2 FVKESK, per germline. The V end was cut by 4 bases, the J end by 6 bases, with 18 bases between.

The J gene is TRBJ1-4, the V gene TRBV7-9; weak D call: TRBD1 (6 bases). V lost 3 bases to trimming and J lost 5 bases, with 13 bases between them. The CDR3 contains 15 residues. Germline V gene sequence: CDR1 SEHNR, CDR2 FQNEAQ (reference sequence). The CDR3 is CASSLFQGINEKLFF. The CDR3 nucleotides read TGTGCCAGCAGCTTGTTCCAGGGGATCAATGAAAAACTGTTTTTT. Complete variable domain (other parts from reference TRBV7-9 and TRBJ1-4): DTGVSQNPRHKITKRGQNVTFRCDPISEHNRLYWYRQTLGQGPEFLTYFQNEAQLEKSRLLSDRFSAERPKGSFSTLEIQRTEQGDSAMYLCASSLFQGINEKLFFGSGTQLSVL.

CDR3: CASIPTSGEGNEQFF. CDR3 coding DNA: TGTGCCAGTATTCCGACTAGCGGTGAGGGCAATGAGCAGTTCTTC. This chain joins TRBV19 and TRBJ2-1, with 9 bases aligning to TRBD2. The CDR3 sequence is 15 residues long. CDR1 LNHDA and CDR2 SQIVND come from the germline V gene (reference sequence). The V gene end was trimmed by 7 bases and the J gene end by 6 bases; junction bases not matched to a gene: 10.

This chain joins TRBV7-9 and TRBJ2-3, with 10 bases matching TRBD1. The CDR3 is 18 residues long. The germline V gene encodes CDR1 SEHNR and CDR2 FQNEAQ (reference sequence). Trimming at V came to 5 bases and at J to 1 base, leaving 12 bases not matched to a gene. CDR3 in DNA: TGTGCCAGCAGCGCCTCCCCGGGACAGGGGTTCGGCACAGATACGCAGTATTTT. Protein product: CASSASPGQGFGTDTQYF.

V and J are TRBV7-2 and TRBJ2-7; 12 positions match TRBD2. In germline, CDR1 is SGHTA, CDR2 FQGNSA. V lost 4 bases, J lost 9 bases, and 1 base stayed unmatched. The CDR3 extends over 12 amino acids. CDR3 coding DNA: TGTGCCAGCAGCTCGACTAGCGGGAGGCAGTACTTC. Translated, it gives CASSSTSGRQYF.

The chain recombines TRBV4-2 with TRBJ1-5; TRBD1 might be the D (5 bases). Trimming cost V 3 bases and J 1 base, with 13 bases left between them. The CDR3 is 16 amino acids. Looked up from germline, CDR1 is LGHNA and CDR2 is YNFKEQ. CDR3 in DNA: TGTGCCAGCAGCCAGACGAAATGGACAAGCAATCAGCCCCAGCATTTT. Translation: CASSQTKWTSNQPQHF.

The J gene is TRBJ2-1, the V gene TRBV6-5, with D possibly being TRBD2 (7 bases). The V gene lost 2 bases and the J gene lost 0 bases, with 11 bases spanning the gap. There are 16 residues in the CDR3. Germline CDR1 reads MNHEY; CDR2 reads SVGAGI. CDR3 residues: CASSYEGGGSYNEQFF. CDR3 in DNA: TGTGCCAGCAGTTACGAGGGAGGGGGCTCCTACAATGAGCAGTTCTTC.

The J gene is TRBJ2-3, the V gene TRBV29-1, with TRBD2 identical over 13 bases. After removal of 3 bases from V and 2 bases from J, the junction contained 8 bases not matched to a gene. CDR1 SQVTM and CDR2 ANQGSEA come from the germline V gene. This CDR3 is 17 amino acids long. CDR3 protein: CSVDGGTSGADTDTQYF. The CDR3 bases are TGCAGCGTTGACGGTGGGACTAGCGGGGCTGACACAGATACGCAGTATTTT.

This clone has just a few counts. This rearrangement joins TRBV5-6 to TRBJ1-1; 9 bases fit TRBD1. Germline CDR1 reads SGHDT; CDR2 reads YYEEEE. The CDR3 runs to 18 residues. The junction had 18 bases not matched to a gene; V was cut back by 4 bases and J by 5 bases. The CDR3 spells CASSPTGQGIIRRTEAFF. DNA for the CDR3: TGTGCCAGCAGCCCCACCGGACAGGGGATCATACGGAGGACTGAAGCTTTCTTT. Combining the CDR3 with reference TRBV5-6 and TRBJ1-1 gives the whole variable domain DAGVTQSPTHLIKTRGQQVTLRCSPKSGHDTVSWYQQALGQGPQFIFQYYEEEERQRGNFPDRFSGHQFPNYSSELNVNALLLGDSALYLCASSPTGQGIIRRTEAFFGQGTRLTVV.

V usage is TRBV7-9 and J usage is TRBJ1-5; TRBD1 agrees at 11 bases. The CDR3 totals 15 residues. The V gene's germline CDR1 is SEHNR and CDR2 FQNEAQ (reference sequence). J lost 7 bases, V lost 4 bases, and 6 bases had no gene match. CDR3 sequence: CASSWTGGSGQPQHF. CDR3 in DNA: TGTGCCAGCAGCTGGACAGGGGGCAGTGGGCAGCCCCAGCATTTT.

The chain is built from TRBV5-1 and TRBJ1-1; the match to TRBD1 covers 7 bases. CDR3 length: 17 amino acids. From germline, CDR1 is SGHRS and CDR2 YFSETQ. With V trimmed by 4 bases and J by 0 bases, 12 bases remained unmatched. The CDR3 is CASSRRQGFGVNTEAFF. The CDR3 nucleotides read TGCGCCAGCAGCAGGAGACAGGGTTTCGGCGTGAACACTGAAGCTTTCTTT.

The V gene is TRBV5-1, the J gene TRBJ2-3; TRBD1 matches at 9 bases. With 5 bases clipped from V and 3 bases from J, the junction kept 7 bases outside the gene matches. The germline V gene has CDR1 SGHRS and CDR2 YFSETQ. The CDR3 length is 15 residues. CDR3 in DNA: TGCGCCAGCAGACCGGGACAGGGTGGTACAGATACGCAGTATTTT. Translating gives CASRPGQGGTDTQYF.

The chain joins TRBV19 to TRBJ1-4, with 10 bases that match TRBD1. The CDR3 consists of 16 residues. Germline V gene data show CDR1 as LNHDA and CDR2 as SQIVND (reference sequence). V shed 6 bases, J shed 5 bases, and the junction held 9 bases outside the gene matches. The CDR3 DNA is TGTGCCAGTAGACAGGAATTGGGACAGGGGAATGAAAAACTGTTTTTT. Protein sequence: CASRQELGQGNEKLFF.

J is TRBJ1-3 and V is TRBV7-2; possible D gene TRBD1, 5 bases. CDR1 and CDR2 from the germline V gene are SGHTA and FQGNSA. V lost 0 bases and J lost 1, with 7 bases in between. The CDR3 has 15 residues. The CDR3 protein is CASSLAAGSGNTIYF. CDR3 nucleotides: TGTGCCAGCAGCTTAGCAGCAGGGTCTGGAAACACCATATATTTT.

The chain joins TRBV9 to TRBJ1-5; tentative D call: TRBD1 (5 bases). The CDR3 has 17 amino acids. The germline gives CDR1 SGDLS, CDR2 YYNGEE. V was cut by 6 bases and J by 3 bases, with 22 bases left in between. The CDR3 loop is CASTEGEGNLDNQPQHF. The CDR3 DNA is TGTGCCAGCACCGAAGGGGAGGGGAATTTGGACAATCAGCCCCAGCATTTT.

The rearrangement joins TRBV4-1 to TRBJ2-5; 10 nucleotides align to TRBD2. V lost 1 base and J lost 4; bases outside the gene matches: 6. CDR1 and CDR2 from the germline V gene are MGHRA and YSYEKL. The length of the CDR3 is 16 residues. Written as DNA, the CDR3 is TGCGCCAGCAGCCAAGTGCCAGCGGGAGGGCCAGAGACCCAGTACTTC. It translates to CASSQVPAGGPETQYF.

The chain couples TRBV7-9 to TRBJ2-3, with 13 bases fitting TRBD2. CDR3 length: 16 amino acids. Germline trimming cut 5 bases from V and 3 bases from J; bases unmatched to any gene: 5. Germline CDR1 and CDR2: SEHNR and FQNEAQ (reference sequence). CDR3 loop: CASSTPTSGGTDTQYF. CDR3 DNA: TGTGCCAGCAGCACCCCGACTAGCGGGGGGACAGATACGCAGTATTTT.

The CDR3 bases are TGTGCCAGCAGCCAAGCCCGGGGACTCAGGGAGGGGGACTCCTACGAGCAGTACTTC. It is translated as CASSQARGLREGDSYEQYF. This rearrangement joins TRBV4-2 to TRBJ2-7; D might be TRBD2 (7 bases). The CDR3 runs to 19 residues. Between the trimmed V and J ends, which lost 1 base and 0 bases, there was a span of 22 bases. Germline assignment: CDR1 LGHNA and CDR2 YNFKEQ.

This clone has a handful of counts. The chain joins TRBV15 to TRBJ1-1; no definite D call. Germline V gene lookup returns CDR1 LNHNV and CDR2 YYDKDF (reference sequence). Trimming removed 3 bases from V and 4 bases from J, with 12 bases in between. The CDR3 is 14 amino acids. As DNA, the CDR3 is TGTGCCACCAGCAGGAATTACGGCGGCACTGAAGCTTTCTTT. Protein product: CATSRNYGGTEAFF. Full variable domain (outside the CDR3, taken from reference TRBV15 and TRBJ1-1): DAMVIQNPRYQVTQFGKPVTLSCSQTLNHNVMYWYQQKSSQAPKLLFHYYDKDFNNEADTPDNFQSRRPNTSFCFLDIRSPGLGDTAMYLCATSRNYGGTEAFFGQGTRLTVV.

The CDR3 DNA reads as TGCAGTGCTTTCTTTCCGGAGACCCAGTACTTC. Protein: CSAFFPETQYF. The rearrangement uses TRBV20-1 and TRBJ2-5, with D unresolved. This CDR3 is built from 11 residues. V lost 5 bases, J lost 5 bases, and 9 bases lay in between. The V gene's germline CDR1 is DFQATT and CDR2 SNEGSKA (reference sequence).